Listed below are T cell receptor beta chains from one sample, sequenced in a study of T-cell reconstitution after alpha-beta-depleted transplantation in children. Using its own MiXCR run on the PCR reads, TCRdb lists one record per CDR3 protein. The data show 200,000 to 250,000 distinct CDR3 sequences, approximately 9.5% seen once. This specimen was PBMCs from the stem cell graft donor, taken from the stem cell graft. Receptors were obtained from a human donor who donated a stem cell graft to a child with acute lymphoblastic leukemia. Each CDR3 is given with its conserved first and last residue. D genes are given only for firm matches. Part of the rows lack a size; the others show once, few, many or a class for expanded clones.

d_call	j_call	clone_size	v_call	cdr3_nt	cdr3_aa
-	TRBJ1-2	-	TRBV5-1	TGCGCCAGCAGCTCGGACACCCATGGCTACACCTTC	CASSSDTHGYTF
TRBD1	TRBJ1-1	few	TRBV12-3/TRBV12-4	TGTGCCAGCACGGATCAGGGGGCCACTGAAGCTTTCTTT	CASTDQGATEAFF
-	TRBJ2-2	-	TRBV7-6	TGTGCCAGCAGCCTGAGCGGGCGGGTCTACACCGGGGAGCTGTTTTTT	CASSLSGRVYTGELFF
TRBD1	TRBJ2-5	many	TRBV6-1	TGTGCCAGCAGTCTCCGCCGGACAGGGCGGAAAGAGACCCAGTACTTC	CASSLRRTGRKETQYF
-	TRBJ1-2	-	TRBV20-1	TGCAGTGCTAGAGGGGACCTAGCTAACTATGGCTACACCTTC	CSARGDLANYGYTF
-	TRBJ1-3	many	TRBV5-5	TGTGCCAGCAGCCGGCCGGGGGCGCGGGGAAACACCATATATTTT	CASSRPGARGNTIYF
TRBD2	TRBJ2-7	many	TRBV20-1	TGCAGTGCTGGGAGGGGCGAGCAGTACTTC	CSAGRGEQYF
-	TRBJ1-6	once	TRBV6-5	TGTGCCAGCAGTTTGCCGGGACCTTCGGGAACCCTCCACTTT	CASSLPGPSGTLHF
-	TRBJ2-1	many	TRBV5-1	TGCGCCAGCAGCTTGGGCGGCGGTCCCTACAATGAGCAGTTCTTC	CASSLGGGPYNEQFF
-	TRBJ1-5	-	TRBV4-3	TGCGCCAGCAGCCAAGATGCCCCGGGGGCCAATCAGCCCCAGCATTTT	CASSQDAPGANQPQHF
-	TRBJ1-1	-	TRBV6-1	TGTGCCAGCACCCTGCTAGGGGGCACTGAAGCTTTCTTT	CASTLLGGTEAFF
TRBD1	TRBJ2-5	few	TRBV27	TGTGCCAGCAGTTTGAGGGGCCGGACAGGGATGGACGAGACCCAGTACTTC	CASSLRGRTGMDETQYF
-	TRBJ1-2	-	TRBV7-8	TGTGCCAGCAGCCCCCTTATGACGGCGGATGGCTACACCTTC	CASSPLMTADGYTF
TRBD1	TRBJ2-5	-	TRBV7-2	TGTGCCACCGGGACCCGAGGGGGCTCGGAGACCCAGTACTTC	CATGTRGGSETQYF
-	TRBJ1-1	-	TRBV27	TGTGCCAGCAGTTGGACGGGAAAAGCTTTCTTT	CASSWTGKAFF
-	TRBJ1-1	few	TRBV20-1	TGCAGTGCTAGTTGGGTGGGCACTGAAGCTTTCTTT	CSASWVGTEAFF
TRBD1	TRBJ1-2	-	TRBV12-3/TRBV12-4	TGTGCCAGCACTGGCAAGACAGGGGGTAATGGCTACACCTTC	CASTGKTGGNGYTF
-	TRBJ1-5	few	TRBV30	TGTGCCTGGAGTGGTAGGGGCGGTCAGCCCCAGCATTTT	CAWSGRGGQPQHF
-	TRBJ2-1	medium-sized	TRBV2	TGTGCCAGCAGTCCCCCTCGACTAATTGGCTACAATGAGCAGTTCTTC	CASSPPRLIGYNEQFF
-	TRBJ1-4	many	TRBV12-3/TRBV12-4	TGTGCCAGCAGTTCCCAGGAGGGCTCTAATGAAAAACTGTTTTTT	CASSSQEGSNEKLFF
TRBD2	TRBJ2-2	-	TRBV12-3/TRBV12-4	TGTACCTTCTGTTTAGCGGGATTATTGTCTCGGTTCACCGGGGAGCTGTTTTTT	CTFCLAGLLSRFTGELFF
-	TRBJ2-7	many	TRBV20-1	TGCAGTGCTAGAGGATCCAGCCCCGAGCAGTACTTC	CSARGSSPEQYF
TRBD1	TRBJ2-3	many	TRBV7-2	TGTGCCAGCAGCTCTCGACAGGGCAGAGCGGATACGCAGTATTTT	CASSSRQGRADTQYF
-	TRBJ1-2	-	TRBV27	TGTGCCAGCAGTCCACAAAGGGGTCCGTCGAACTACACCTTC	CASSPQRGPSNYTF
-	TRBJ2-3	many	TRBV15	TGTGCCACCAGCAGAGATTTGTCCGGGGGGCAAGATACGCAGTATTTT	CATSRDLSGGQDTQYF
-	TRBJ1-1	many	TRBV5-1	TGCGCCAGCATTAGAGGTACTGAAGCTTTCTTT	CASIRGTEAFF
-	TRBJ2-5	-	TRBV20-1	TGCAGTGCCCCGGCGTGGGTCCAAGAGACCCAGTACTTC	CSAPAWVQETQYF
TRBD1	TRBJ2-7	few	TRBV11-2	TGTGCCAGCAGCTCCTACTCGGGACAGGGGGCCTACGAGCAGTACTTC	CASSSYSGQGAYEQYF
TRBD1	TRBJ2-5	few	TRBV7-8	TGTGCCAGCAGCGGAGACCCTACAGGGGCTCTTCAAGAGACCCAGTACTTC	CASSGDPTGALQETQYF
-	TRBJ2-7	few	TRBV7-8	TGTGCCAGCAGCTTAGATTCGGCCAGTATCTCCTACGAGCAGTACTTC	CASSLDSASISYEQYF
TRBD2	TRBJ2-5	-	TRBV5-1	TGCGCCAGCAGCTTCTGGCTAGCGGGGGGGCCAGAGGAGACCCAGTACTTC	CASSFWLAGGPEETQYF
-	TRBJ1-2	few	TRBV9	TGTGCCAGCAGCTCCCTAAGCGAACCGGGTGGCTACACCTTC	CASSSLSEPGGYTF
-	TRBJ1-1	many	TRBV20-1	TGCAGTGCTCAACCATCGGCGGGGGGAGGCACTGAAGCTTTCTTT	CSAQPSAGGGTEAFF
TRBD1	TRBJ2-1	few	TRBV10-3	TGTGCCATCAGTGAGCAGACAGGGGGGGCCTACAATGAGCAGTTCTTC	CAISEQTGGAYNEQFF
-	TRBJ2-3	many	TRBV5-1	TGCGCCAGCTTAAGAGTGTCAGGCACAGATACGCAGTATTTT	CASLRVSGTDTQYF
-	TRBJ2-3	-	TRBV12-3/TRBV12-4	TGTGCCAGCAGTCCCCTCCGGGGTGGCTCAGATACGCAGTATTTT	CASSPLRGGSDTQYF
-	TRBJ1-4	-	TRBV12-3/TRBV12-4	TGTGCCAGCAGTCCCCAGGGAAGTGGTGAAAAACTGTTTTTT	CASSPQGSGEKLFF
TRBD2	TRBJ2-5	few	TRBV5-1	TGCGCCAGCAGCTTGTTAGCGGGGGGACAAGAGACCCAGTACTTC	CASSLLAGGQETQYF
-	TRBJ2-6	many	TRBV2	TGTGCCAGCAGTGATTTCAGGGTATCTGGGGCTGGGGCCAACGTCCTGACTTTC	CASSDFRVSGAGANVLTF
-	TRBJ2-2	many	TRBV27	TGTGCCAGCAGTTTAACCGGGGAGCTGTTTTTT	CASSLTGELFF
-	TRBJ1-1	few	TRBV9	TGTGCCAGCAGCGTATTTAGGGGCGCTTATCCTGAAGCTTTCTTT	CASSVFRGAYPEAFF
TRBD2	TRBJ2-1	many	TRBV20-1	TGCAGTGCTAGATCTGGCGGGGGGTTATTTGGGGAGCAGTTCTTC	CSARSGGGLFGEQFF
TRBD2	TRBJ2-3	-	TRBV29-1	TGCAGCGTTGGTACTAGCGGCACAGATACGCAGTATTTT	CSVGTSGTDTQYF
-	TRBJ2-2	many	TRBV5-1	TGCGCCAGCAGCCGGAGGGGTGACAGCCCATGGGGGCTGTTTTTT	CASSRRGDSPWGLFF
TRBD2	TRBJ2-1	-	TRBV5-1	TGCGCCAGCACGCGGCTACTAGCGGGGAGTCGTAATGAGCAGTTCTTC	CASTRLLAGSRNEQFF
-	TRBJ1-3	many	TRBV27	TGTGCCAGCAGTTTATCCCTTTTCGGATCTGGAAACACCATATATTTT	CASSLSLFGSGNTIYF
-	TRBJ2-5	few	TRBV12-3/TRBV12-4	TGTGCCAGCAGCATAAAACGGGATCGGGAGACCCAGTACTTC	CASSIKRDRETQYF
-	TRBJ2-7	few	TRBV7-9	TGTGCCAGCAGCTCGGTCAACGAGCAGTACTTC	CASSSVNEQYF
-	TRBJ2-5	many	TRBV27	TGTGCCAGCAGTTTAGACGGACAAGGCTTGGGAGAGACCCAGTACTTC	CASSLDGQGLGETQYF
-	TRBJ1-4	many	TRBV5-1	TGCGCCAGCAGCTTGGAGGATTCGTCCAGGCTTCTGTTTTTT	CASSLEDSSRLLFF
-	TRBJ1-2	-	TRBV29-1	TGCAGCGTTGCCGCAACAGCTAACTATGGCTACACCTTC	CSVAATANYGYTF
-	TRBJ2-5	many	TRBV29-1	TGCAGCGTCCCCCCCGGAGGGGGGACCCAGTACTTC	CSVPPGGGTQYF
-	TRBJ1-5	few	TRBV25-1	TGTGCCAGCAGTGATTCATCCAGGGTCGGTCAGCCCCAGCATTTT	CASSDSSRVGQPQHF
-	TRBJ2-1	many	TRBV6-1	TGTGCCAGCAGTGAATACCCCTCGCGGGAGCAGTTCTTC	CASSEYPSREQFF
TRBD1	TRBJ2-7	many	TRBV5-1	TGCGCCAGCAGCTTCTACTCCGGGACAGGGAACACCTACGAGCAGTACTTC	CASSFYSGTGNTYEQYF